The 31 T cell receptor beta chains in this list originate from one sample, sequenced in a study of cytomegalovirus exposure and HLA in healthy donors. This PCR relied on a set of 60 Vbeta primers and 13 Jbeta primers. Profiled with immunoSEQ multiplex PCR; TCRdb holds only in-frame clones, not every one. The sample has about 140,000 clones; over 75% are singletons. The sample taken for sequencing was PBMCs. Receptors originate from a man in his fifties in good health and CMV-seronegative.

V usage is TRBV29-1 and J usage is TRBJ2-5; D is possibly TRBD2 (7 bases). Germline CDR1 and CDR2: SQVTM and ANQGSEA. V lost 5 bases, J lost 5 bases, and 21 bases lay in between. The CDR3 totals 15 residues. Here the CDR3 reads CSVFVRGGARETQYF. CDR3 in DNA: TGCAGCGTTTTTGTTAGGGGGGGGGCCCGGGAGACCCAGTACTTC. The full variable domain, with the rest looked up from reference TRBV29-1 and TRBJ2-5, is SAVISQKPSRDICQRGTSLTIQCQVDSQVTMMFWYRQQPGQSLTLIATANQGSEATYESGFVIDKFPISRPNLTFSTLTVSNMSPEDSSIYLCSVFVRGGARETQYFGPGTRLLVL.

The chain links TRBV4-1 to TRBJ2-2; weak D call: TRBD2 (6 bases). The CDR3 extends over 15 amino acids. V lost 1 base and J 6 bases, leaving 12 bases between the germline ends. The germline V gene has CDR1 MGHRA and CDR2 YSYEKL. The CDR3 coding sequence is TGCGCCAGCAGCCAAGTCGGGAGTCGGGCCGGGGAGCTGTTTTTT. Translation: CASSQVGSRAGELFF.

The table lists this clone with a count of one. The chain employs TRBV13 and TRBJ1-2; 10 nucleotides line up with TRBD1. Trimming removed 5 bases from V and 5 bases from J; junction bases left unmatched: 8. Germline CDR1 and CDR2: PRHDT and FYEKMQ (reference sequence). The CDR3 totals 15 residues. CDR3 amino acids: CASSTRTGGLYGYTF. The DNA of the CDR3 is TGTGCCAGCAGCACCCGGACAGGGGGACTTTATGGCTACACCTTC.

The chain is built from TRBV5-8 and TRBJ2-1, with D maybe TRBD2 (6 bases). Trimming left V 3 bases short and J 1 base short, with 11 bases between. This CDR3 has 15 residues. Germline CDR1 is SGHTS and CDR2 is YDEGEE. As DNA, the CDR3 is TGTGCCAGCAGCTCCGGGGGAAGGTCCTACAATGAGCAGTTCTTC. This encodes CASSSGGRSYNEQFF. The whole variable domain, filled in from reference TRBV5-8 and TRBJ2-1, reads EAGVTQSPTHLIKTRGQQATLRCSPISGHTSVYWYQQALGLGLQFLLWYDEGEERNRGNFPPRFSGRQFPNYSSELNVNALELEDSALYLCASSSGGRSYNEQFFGPGTRLTVL.

The chain carries TRBV30 and TRBJ2-5; 12 bases match TRBD2. Trimming took 0 bases from V and 4 from J; bases not matched to a gene: 9. Germline assignment: CDR1 GTSNPN and CDR2 SVGIG (reference sequence). This CDR3 has 17 residues. The CDR3 nucleotides read TGTGCCTGGAGTGTAGGGCTAGCGGGAGGGAACGGAGAGACCCAGTACTTC. Translation: CAWSVGLAGGNGETQYF.

The J gene is TRBJ2-5, the V gene TRBV18; D is unclear. Judging by the DNA end, TRBJ2-7 fits better; the J call may be wrong. CDR3 length: 13 amino acids. Per germline, CDR1 KGHSH and CDR2 LQKENI. Here the CDR3 DNA reads TGTGCCAGCTCACCACCGCAGGTCGTCGAGCAGTACTTC. Its protein product is CASSPPQVVEQYF.

The rearrangement joins TRBV4-1 to TRBJ2-7; TRBD2 matches at 10 bases. Germline loops: CDR1 MGHRA, CDR2 YSYEKL. The CDR3 is 16 residues long. V lost 0 bases and J lost 4; bases outside the gene matches: 6. The CDR3 region is CASSQDLGSGRYEQYF. For the CDR3, the DNA is TGCGCCAGCAGCCAAGATTTGGGTAGCGGGAGGTACGAGCAGTACTTC.

Points on this clone: This same CDR3 is encoded by further DNA sequences in the sample. CDR3 in amino acids: CASSLVPGTSVYNEQFF. CDR3 nucleotide sequence: TGTGCCAGCAGCTTAGTCCCCGGGACTAGCGTATACAATGAGCAGTTCTTC. This chain joins TRBV7-6 and TRBJ2-1, with 10 bases identical to TRBD2. Germline-derived CDR1 and CDR2 are SGHVS and FNYEAQ. Losses at the gene ends were 1 base for V and 4 bases for J; bases not matched to a gene: 7. This CDR3 has 17 residues.

This chain uses TRBV18 with TRBJ2-7; 11 bases line up with TRBD1. Losses at the gene ends were 3 bases for V and 4 bases for J; bases not matched to a gene: 8. The CDR3 loop spans 16 amino acids. Germline CDR1 KGHSH, CDR2 LQKENI. The CDR3 sequence is CASSPTGGQGAYEQYF. CDR3 nucleotide sequence: TGTGCCAGCTCACCGACCGGAGGACAGGGGGCTTACGAGCAGTACTTC.

CDR3 in amino acids: CASRLAGGPGEQYF. The DNA for the CDR3 is TGTGCCAGTAGACTAGCGGGAGGGCCAGGCGAGCAGTACTTC. This chain joins TRBV19 and TRBJ2-7; 13 bases agree with TRBD2. Per germline, CDR1 LNHDA and CDR2 SQIVND (reference sequence). Trimming cost V 6 bases and J 6 bases; bases outside gene matches: 5. This CDR3 comprises 14 residues.

CDR3 DNA sequence: TGTGCCAGCTCACCCTACCTTAAACAGGAGAACACTGAAGCTTTCTTT. This sequence encodes CASSPYLKQENTEAFF. This rearrangement joins TRBV18 to TRBJ1-1, with D possibly being TRBD1 (5 bases). This CDR3 has 16 residues. The V end lost 3 bases, the J end lost 1 base, and 15 bases lay between the germline ends. Germline CDR1 KGHSH, CDR2 LQKENI.

The J gene is TRBJ2-3, the V gene TRBV18; TRBD2 agrees at 8 bases. The germline CDR1 and CDR2 sequences are KGHSH and LQKENI. The V and J ends lost 3 bases and 0 bases, in that order; junction bases with no gene match: 2. This CDR3 is built from 15 residues. The CDR3 region is CASSPGLVSTDTQYF. The CDR3 DNA follows: TGTGCCAGCTCACCGGGACTAGTGAGCACAGATACGCAGTATTTT.

The rearrangement uses TRBV5-6 and TRBJ1-2; D ambiguous. The CDR3 is made up of 17 amino acids. Trimming removed 2 bases from V and 4 bases from J, with 21 bases in between. Germline V lookup: CDR1 SGHDT, CDR2 YYEEEE. Written as DNA, the CDR3 is TGTGCCAGCAGCTTTGGTAGTCGCCGACCTAGCGGCTATGGCTACACCTTC. It yields the protein CASSFGSRRPSGYGYTF.

This clone was observed a handful of times. This chain uses TRBV10-3 with TRBJ2-6, with TRBD2 as a possible D gene (7 bases). Per the germline V gene, CDR1 is ENHRY and CDR2 is SYGVKD. V was cut by 7 bases and J by 0 bases, with 10 bases left in between. The CDR3 contains 15 residues. The CDR3, as DNA: TGTGCCATCAAGGGGGGGGGCTCTGGGGCCAACGTCCTGACTTTC. This codes for CAIKGGGSGANVLTF.

This clone was seen only a few times. This chain uses TRBV10-3 with TRBJ1-5; D call uncertain. The germline V gene encodes CDR1 ENHRY and CDR2 SYGVKD. V lost 7 bases and J 6 bases, leaving 31 bases between the germline ends. The CDR3 has 19 amino acids. CDR3: CAIKNPPCQVLLLLQPQHF. The CDR3 bases are TGTGCCATCAAAAACCCACCCTGCCAAGTCCTTCTACTCCTTCAGCCCCAGCATTTT.

V gene TRBV4-1 combines with J gene TRBJ2-1; 13 bases are a match to TRBD2. CDR1 is MGHRA, CDR2 YSYEKL, per germline. The junction had 18 bases not matched to a gene; V was cut back by 0 bases and J by 13 bases. CDR3 length: 19 residues. CDR3 in amino acids: CASSQDSGLAGVITMNQFF. The CDR3 DNA is TGCGCCAGCAGCCAAGACTCCGGACTAGCGGGAGTGATTACAATGAATCAGTTCTTC.

This clone was observed a single time. The genes are TRBV7-9 and TRBJ1-1; D remains unclear. This CDR3 is built from 13 residues. The V and J ends lost 5 bases and 10 bases respectively, with 17 bases between them. Germline V gives CDR1 SEHNR, CDR2 FQNEAQ (reference sequence). CDR3 nucleotides: TGTGCCAGCAGCACCGAGGTCCCCGGTCGAGCTTTCTTT. The encoded protein is CASSTEVPGRAFF.

In this sample, this clone turned up a few times. The chain is built from TRBV12-5 and TRBJ2-2, with a weak D call TRBD2 (5 bases). CDR1 is LGHNT and CDR2 is FRNRAP in the germline V gene. The V end lost 4 bases, the J end lost 8 bases, and 14 bases lay between the germline ends. The CDR3 contains 14 residues. CDR3 nucleotide sequence: TGTGCTAGTGGTTCACTAGGTACGTGTGGGGAGCTGTTTTTT. It is translated as CASGSLGTCGELFF.

The genes are TRBV27 and TRBJ2-1; 8 bases align to TRBD1. CDR1 MNHEY and CDR2 SMNVEV come from the germline V gene (reference sequence). The V segment lost 3 bases and the J segment 8 bases; nucleotides outside the gene matches: 9. The CDR3 is 15 residues long. CDR3 residues: CASSLVQGAIHEQFF. CDR3 sequence (DNA): TGTGCCAGCAGTTTGGTTCAGGGGGCGATCCATGAGCAGTTCTTC.

The chain has TRBV5-1 and TRBJ1-1; 8 bases line up with TRBD1. Germline-derived CDR1 and CDR2 are SGHRS and YFSETQ. The CDR3 loop spans 15 amino acids. The trim removed 4 bases at V and 4 bases at J, leaving 9 bases unmatched. The CDR3 reads CASSLGQGGSTEAFF. The DNA of the CDR3 is TGCGCCAGCAGCCTAGGACAGGGTGGGTCCACTGAAGCTTTCTTT.

The chain couples TRBV7-3 to TRBJ2-2, with TRBD2 identical over 7 bases. J lost 6 bases, V lost 6 bases, and 1 base had no gene match. Looked up from germline, CDR1 is SGHTA and CDR2 is FQGTGA. The CDR3 has 12 amino acids. The CDR3 DNA follows: TGTGCCAGCAGTCTAGCGGCCGGGGAGCTGTTTTTT. Residues: CASSLAAGELFF.

The V gene is TRBV2, the J gene TRBJ1-2; D might be TRBD1 (6 bases). V gave up 6 bases and J gave up 4 bases, with 15 bases separating them. Per germline, CDR1 SNHLY and CDR2 FYNNEI. The CDR3 is 14 amino acids. In nucleotides, the CDR3 is TGTGCCAGCAGCGTGACCGGGGGGGCCTATGGCTACACCTTC. Translating gives CASSVTGGAYGYTF.

The chain links TRBV4-1 to TRBJ1-4, with unresolved D. The V gene's germline CDR1 is MGHRA and CDR2 YSYEKL. This CDR3 has 17 amino acids. The germline V and J ends were trimmed by 1 base and 0 bases, with 12 bases remaining between them. This chain's CDR3 is CASSQGWASTTNEKLFF. The CDR3 nucleotides are TGCGCCAGCAGCCAAGGATGGGCAAGTACAACTAATGAAAAACTGTTTTTT.

The CDR3 loop reads CASSERTSGETQYF. The CDR3 DNA is TGTGCCAGCAGTGAGAGGACTAGCGGGGAGACCCAGTACTTC. The chain is built from TRBV2 and TRBJ2-5; 11 bases are a match to TRBD2. The CDR3 is 14 residues long. J gave up 5 bases and V 3 bases, and 2 bases lay outside the gene matches. Germline V lookup: CDR1 SNHLY, CDR2 FYNNEI.

J is TRBJ1-2 and V is TRBV25-1; 7 bases are shared with TRBD1. Germline CDR1 MGHDK, CDR2 SYGVNS. This CDR3 region has 16 residues. V gave up 1 base and J gave up 4 bases; unmatched junction bases: 9. The CDR3: CASSEWGVGQFYGYTF. Written as DNA, the CDR3 is TGTGCCAGCAGTGAATGGGGAGTGGGACAGTTCTATGGCTACACCTTC.

The chain employs TRBV2 and TRBJ2-2; 12 bases align to TRBD1. The CDR3 has 16 residues. J lost 5 bases, V lost 8 bases, and 9 bases had no gene match. Germline V lookup: CDR1 SNHLY, CDR2 FYNNEI. In DNA, the CDR3 is TGTGCCAGCCGGAGCGGGACAGGGGGCAAAACCGGGGAGCTGTTTTTT. Protein sequence: CASRSGTGGKTGELFF.

The chain employs TRBV29-1 and TRBJ2-7; possible D gene TRBD2, 5 bases. This CDR3 has 15 amino acids. From germline, CDR1 is SQVTM and CDR2 ANQGSEA. V was shortened by 0 bases and J by 1 base, with 13 bases between the two germline ends. The CDR3 sequence is CSVEDSRTGSYEQYF. CDR3 bases: TGCAGCGTTGAAGATTCGAGGACGGGATCCTACGAGCAGTACTTC.

The chain has TRBV9 and TRBJ1-4; TRBD1 is a possible D gene (5 bases). Trimming took 0 bases from V and 12 from J, leaving 18 bases between them. This CDR3 region has 15 residues. The V gene's germline CDR1 is SGDLS and CDR2 YYNGEE. The CDR3: CASSVDRDRGTELFF. The CDR3 region has the DNA TGTGCCAGCAGCGTAGATAGGGACCGCGGGACGGAACTGTTTTTT.

The chain joins TRBV13 to TRBJ2-2; 10 bases are shared with TRBD2. Germline CDR1 reads PRHDT; CDR2 reads FYEKMQ (reference sequence). V shed 0 bases, J shed 5 bases, and the junction held 0 bases outside the gene matches. The CDR3 extends over 15 amino acids. The CDR3, as DNA: TGTGCCAGCAGCTTAGGACTAGCGGGAACCGGGGAGCTGTTTTTT. As protein: CASSLGLAGTGELFF.

This chain uses TRBV29-1 with TRBJ1-1, with TRBD1 identical over 7 bases. V gave up 4 bases and J gave up 7 bases; unmatched junction bases: 12. The germline V gene has CDR1 SQVTM and CDR2 ANQGSEA. This CDR3 spans 14 amino acids. The CDR3 DNA sequence: TGCAGCGTTGGAACGGGACAGAGCGTACTTGAAGCTTTCTTT. This sequence encodes CSVGTGQSVLEAFF.

The genes are TRBV5-1 and TRBJ2-7, with D maybe TRBD1 (5 bases). This CDR3 comprises 15 residues. V gave up 0 bases and J gave up 2 bases, with 12 bases separating them. Germline assignment: CDR1 SGHRS and CDR2 YFSETQ. The CDR3 reads CASSLEQGITYEQYF. The CDR3 DNA sequence: TGCGCCAGCAGCTTGGAGCAGGGCATAACCTACGAGCAGTACTTC.